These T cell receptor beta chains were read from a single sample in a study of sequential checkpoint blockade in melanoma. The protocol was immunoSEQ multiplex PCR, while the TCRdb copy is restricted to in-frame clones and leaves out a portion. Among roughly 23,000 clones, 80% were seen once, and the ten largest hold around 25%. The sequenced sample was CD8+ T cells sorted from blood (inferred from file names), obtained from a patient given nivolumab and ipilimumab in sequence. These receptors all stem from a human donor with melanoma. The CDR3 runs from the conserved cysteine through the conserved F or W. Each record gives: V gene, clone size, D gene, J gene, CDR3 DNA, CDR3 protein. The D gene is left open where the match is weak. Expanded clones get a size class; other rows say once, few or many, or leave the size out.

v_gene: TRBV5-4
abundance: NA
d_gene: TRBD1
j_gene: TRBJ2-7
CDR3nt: TGTGCCAGCAGCGAGGGACAGGGAGCTTACGAGCAGTACTTC
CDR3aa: CASSEGQGAYEQYF

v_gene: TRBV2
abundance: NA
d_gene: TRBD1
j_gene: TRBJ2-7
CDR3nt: TGTGCCAGCAGACGGACAGGGGGGATCTACGAGCAGTACTTC
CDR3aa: CASRRTGGIYEQYF

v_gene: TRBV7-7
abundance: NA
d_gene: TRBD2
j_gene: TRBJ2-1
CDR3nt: TGTGCCAGCAGCTTAGGTCCCCGGGGGGGTGTTGCGAATGAGCAGTTCTTC
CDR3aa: CASSLGPRGGVANEQFF

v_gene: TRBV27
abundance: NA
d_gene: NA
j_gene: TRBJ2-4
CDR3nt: TGTGCCAGCAGCCCTATTGTAGGGGTAAGGGACATTCAGTACTTC
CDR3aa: CASSPIVGVRDIQYF

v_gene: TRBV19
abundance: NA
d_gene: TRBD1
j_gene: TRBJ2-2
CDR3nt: TGTGCCAGTAGTAGGGACAGCCCCATTAACACCGGGGAGCTGTTTTTT
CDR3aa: CASSRDSPINTGELFF

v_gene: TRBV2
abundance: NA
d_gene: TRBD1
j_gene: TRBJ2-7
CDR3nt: TGTGCCAGCAGTGTCGGACAGGGGCGCATCGAGCAGTACTTC
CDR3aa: CASSVGQGRIEQYF

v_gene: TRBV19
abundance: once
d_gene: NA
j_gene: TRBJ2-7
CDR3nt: TGTGCCAGTACCGACGGAGGGGGCGGACTCTACGAGCAGTACTTC
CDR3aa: CASTDGGGGLYEQYF

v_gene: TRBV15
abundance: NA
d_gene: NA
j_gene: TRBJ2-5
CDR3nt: TGTGCCACCAGCAGAGGACAGCAAGAGACCCAGTACTTC
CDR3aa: CATSRGQQETQYF

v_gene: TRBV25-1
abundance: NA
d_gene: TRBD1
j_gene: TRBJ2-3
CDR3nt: TGTGCCAGCAGTGCAAAAGCGGGGACAGGGGATACAGATACGCAGTATTTT
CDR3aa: CASSAKAGTGDTDTQYF

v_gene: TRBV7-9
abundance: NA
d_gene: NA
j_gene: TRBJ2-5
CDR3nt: TGTGCCAGCAGCTTCCCTTTATTGGAGACCCAGTACTTC
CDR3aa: CASSFPLLETQYF

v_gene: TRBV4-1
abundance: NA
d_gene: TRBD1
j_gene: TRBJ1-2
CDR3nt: TGCGCCAGCAGCCCGAGTCCCCGGGACAGCGGAGGCTACACCTTC
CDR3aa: CASSPSPRDSGGYTF

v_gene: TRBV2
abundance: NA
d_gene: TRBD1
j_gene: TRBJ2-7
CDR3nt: TGTGCCAGCAGAGAGGGACAGGCCGAGCAGTACTTC
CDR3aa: CASREGQAEQYF

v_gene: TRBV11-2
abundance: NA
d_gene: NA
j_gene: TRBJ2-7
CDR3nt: TGTGCCAGCAGCTTAGGGAGAGTGGAGCAGTACTTC
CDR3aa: CASSLGRVEQYF

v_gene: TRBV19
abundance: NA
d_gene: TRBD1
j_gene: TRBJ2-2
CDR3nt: TGTGCCAGTAACCCGACAGGGGTGGCCGGGGAGCTGTTTTTT
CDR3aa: CASNPTGVAGELFF

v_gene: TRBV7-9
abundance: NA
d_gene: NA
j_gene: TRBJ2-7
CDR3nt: TGTGCCAGCAGCTTTTCTGAGGGTTCCGAGCAGTACTTC
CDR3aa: CASSFSEGSEQYF

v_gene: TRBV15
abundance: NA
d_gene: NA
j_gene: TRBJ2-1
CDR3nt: TGTGCCACCAGCAGAGTAGAACTTTACAATGAGCAGTTCTTC
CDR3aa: CATSRVELYNEQFF

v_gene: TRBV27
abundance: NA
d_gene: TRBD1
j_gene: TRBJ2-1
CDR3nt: TGTGCCAGCAGTTTACGTCGACAGGGGGCCCTTGGCAATGAGCAGTTCTTC
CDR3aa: CASSLRRQGALGNEQFF

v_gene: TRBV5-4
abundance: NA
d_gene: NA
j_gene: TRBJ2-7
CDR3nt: TGTGCCAGCAGCTTGGCTGCCACCTACGAGCAGTACTTC
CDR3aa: CASSLAATYEQYF

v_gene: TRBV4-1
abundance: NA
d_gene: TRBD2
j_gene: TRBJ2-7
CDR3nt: TGCGCCAGCAGCCAACGACTAGCTGGAGAAAGCGAGCAGTACTTC
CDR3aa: CASSQRLAGESEQYF

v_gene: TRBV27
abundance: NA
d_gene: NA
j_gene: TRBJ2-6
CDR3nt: TGTGCCAGCAGTCTTGTAGCCGGGGCCAACGTCCTGACTTTC
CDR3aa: CASSLVAGANVLTF

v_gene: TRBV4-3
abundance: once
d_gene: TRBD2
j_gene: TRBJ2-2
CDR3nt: TGCGCCAGCAGCCCAGGACTAGCGGGGGTAAACACCGGGGAGCTGTTTTTT
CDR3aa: CASSPGLAGVNTGELFF

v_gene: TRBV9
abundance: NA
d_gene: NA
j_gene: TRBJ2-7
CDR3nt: TGTGCCAGCAGCGTAGCGGAGCCTACAGGCAGGTACGAGCAGTACTTC
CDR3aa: CASSVAEPTGRYEQYF

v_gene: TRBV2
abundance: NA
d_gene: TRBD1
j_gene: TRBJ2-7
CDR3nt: TGTGCCAGCAGATGGGACAGCCCCTACGAGCAGTACTTC
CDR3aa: CASRWDSPYEQYF

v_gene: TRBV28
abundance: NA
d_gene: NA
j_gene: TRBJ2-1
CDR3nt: TGTGCCAGCAGTGGGGAGTGGGGACTCCATGAGCAGTTCTTC
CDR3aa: CASSGEWGLHEQFF

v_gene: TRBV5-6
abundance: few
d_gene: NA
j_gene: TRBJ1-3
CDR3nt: TGTGCCAGCAGCTTGGAAGGGAGCTCTGGAAACACCATATATTTT
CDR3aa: CASSLEGSSGNTIYF

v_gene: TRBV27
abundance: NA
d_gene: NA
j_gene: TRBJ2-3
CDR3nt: TGTGCCAGCAGTCCCACAATCAGGCCCACAGATACGCAGTATTTT
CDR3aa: CASSPTIRPTDTQYF

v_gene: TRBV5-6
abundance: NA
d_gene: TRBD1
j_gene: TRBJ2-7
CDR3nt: TGTGCCAGCAGCTTGGAGCCCAGGGGGTTTACCTACGAGCAGTACTTC
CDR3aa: CASSLEPRGFTYEQYF

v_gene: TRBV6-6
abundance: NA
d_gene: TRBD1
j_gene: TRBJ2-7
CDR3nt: TGTGCCAGCAGTTACTCGGACAGGGCCTACGAGCAGTACTTC
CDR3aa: CASSYSDRAYEQYF

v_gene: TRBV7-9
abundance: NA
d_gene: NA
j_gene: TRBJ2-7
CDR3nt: TGTGCCAGCAGCTTCAGCGGCGAGTTCCTCTCCTACGAGCAGTACTTC
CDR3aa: CASSFSGEFLSYEQYF

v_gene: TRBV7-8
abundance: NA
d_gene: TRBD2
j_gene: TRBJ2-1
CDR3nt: TGTGCCAGCAGCTTAGGACTAGCGGGGGGTATGTCCTACAATGAGCAGTTCTTC
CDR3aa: CASSLGLAGGMSYNEQFF

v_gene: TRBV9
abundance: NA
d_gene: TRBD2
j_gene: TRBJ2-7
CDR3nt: TGTGCCAGCAGCGTAGACGGGGGGGCCACCTACGAGCAGTACTTC
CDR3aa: CASSVDGGATYEQYF

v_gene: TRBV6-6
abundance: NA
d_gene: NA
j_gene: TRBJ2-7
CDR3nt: TGTGCCAGCAGTGAGTCCTACGAGCAGTACTTC
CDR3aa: CASSESYEQYF

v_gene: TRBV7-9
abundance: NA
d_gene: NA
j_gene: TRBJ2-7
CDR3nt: TGTGCCAGCAGCTCCGGGATCGCCTACGAGCAGTACTTC
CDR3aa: CASSSGIAYEQYF

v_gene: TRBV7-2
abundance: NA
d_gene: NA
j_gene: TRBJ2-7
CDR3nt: TGTGCCAGCAGCTTAGCGGCCAGGGGTTCCTACGAGCAGTACTTC
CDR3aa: CASSLAARGSYEQYF

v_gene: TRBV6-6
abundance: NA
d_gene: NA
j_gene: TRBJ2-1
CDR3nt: TGTGCCAGCAGTTACGGCCATGAGCAGTTCTTC
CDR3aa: CASSYGHEQFF

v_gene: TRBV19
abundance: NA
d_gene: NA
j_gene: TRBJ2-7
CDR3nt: TGTGCCAGTAGTCTGACAGGACCGAGCTCCTACGAGCAGTACTTC
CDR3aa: CASSLTGPSSYEQYF

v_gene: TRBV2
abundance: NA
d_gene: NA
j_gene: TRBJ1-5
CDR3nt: TGTGCCAGCAGTGAACCAGGAGGTGAATCGAGACAGCCCCAGCATTTT
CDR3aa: CASSEPGGESRQPQHF

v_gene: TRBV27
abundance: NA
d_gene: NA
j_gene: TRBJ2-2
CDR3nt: TGTGCCAGCAGTACCCGCAGGGTCCCAAATCTAGGGGAGCTGTTTTTT
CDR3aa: CASSTRRVPNLGELFF

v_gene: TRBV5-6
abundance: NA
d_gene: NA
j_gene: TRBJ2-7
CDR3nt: TGTGCCAGCAGCTTGAGCCAGGGGACCTACGAGCAGTACTTC
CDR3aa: CASSLSQGTYEQYF

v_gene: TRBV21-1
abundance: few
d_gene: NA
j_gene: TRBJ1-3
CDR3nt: TGTGCCAGCAGCAAAGTGAAGGGGGAAGTAAGAAACACCATATATTTT
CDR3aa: CASSKVKGEVRNTIYF

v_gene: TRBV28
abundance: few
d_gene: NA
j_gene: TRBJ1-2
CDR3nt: TGTGCCAGCAGTGGCATCAGGGTTCATGGCTACACCTTC
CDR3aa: CASSGIRVHGYTF

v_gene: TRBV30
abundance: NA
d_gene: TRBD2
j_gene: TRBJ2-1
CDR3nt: TGTGCCTGGAGTTGGGGCGGGGGGTTCAATGAGCAGTTCTTC
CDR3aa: CAWSWGGGFNEQFF

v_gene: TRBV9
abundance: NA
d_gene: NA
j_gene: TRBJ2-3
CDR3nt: TGTGCCAGCAGCGTAGGTTCAGCGACAGATACGCAGTATTTT
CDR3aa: CASSVGSATDTQYF

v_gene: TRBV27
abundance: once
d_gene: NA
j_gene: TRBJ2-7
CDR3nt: TGTGCCAGCAGACTAGCAACTAAGTCCTACGAGCAGTACTTC
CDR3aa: CASRLATKSYEQYF

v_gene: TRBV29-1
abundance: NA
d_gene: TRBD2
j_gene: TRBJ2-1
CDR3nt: TGCAGCGCCGGACTAGCGGGCTCCTACAATGAGCAGTTCTTC
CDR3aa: CSAGLAGSYNEQFF

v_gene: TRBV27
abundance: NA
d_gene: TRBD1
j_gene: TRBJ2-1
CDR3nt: TGTGCCAGCACTCCGAGGACAGGGGCTTACAATGAGCAGTTCTTC
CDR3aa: CASTPRTGAYNEQFF

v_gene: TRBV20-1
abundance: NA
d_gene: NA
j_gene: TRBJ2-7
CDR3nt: TGCAGTGCTCCTCGGTCGGGGGAGCAGTACTTC
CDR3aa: CSAPRSGEQYF

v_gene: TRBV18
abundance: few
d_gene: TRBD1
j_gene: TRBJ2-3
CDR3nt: TGTGCCAGCTCACCAGACAGGGATTTT
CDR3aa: CASSPDRDF

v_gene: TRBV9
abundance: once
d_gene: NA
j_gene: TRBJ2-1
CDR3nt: TGTGCCAGCAGCGTCGGACTGGGGTTGGGTGAGCAGTTCTTC
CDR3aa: CASSVGLGLGEQFF

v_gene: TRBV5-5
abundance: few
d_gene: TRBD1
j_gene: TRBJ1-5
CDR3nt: TGTGCCAGCAGCTCCGGGACAGGGGACAATCAGCCCCAGCATTTT
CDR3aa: CASSSGTGDNQPQHF

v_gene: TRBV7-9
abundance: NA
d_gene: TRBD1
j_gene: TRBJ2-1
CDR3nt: TGTGCCAGCAGCGTTGGTGCCCTCGGGACAGTCTACAATGAGCAGTTCTTC
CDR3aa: CASSVGALGTVYNEQFF

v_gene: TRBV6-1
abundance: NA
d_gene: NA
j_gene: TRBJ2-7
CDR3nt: TGTGCCAGCATCGGCGTCGGCAGGTCCTACGAGCAGTACTTC
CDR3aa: CASIGVGRSYEQYF

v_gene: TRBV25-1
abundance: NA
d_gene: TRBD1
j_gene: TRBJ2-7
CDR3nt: TGTGCCAGCAGTGGATCACCGACAGGGACCTACGAGCAGTACTTC
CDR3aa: CASSGSPTGTYEQYF

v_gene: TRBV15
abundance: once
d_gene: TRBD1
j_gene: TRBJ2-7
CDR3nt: TGTGCCACCCAGGGACAGGGGGGCGAGCAGTACTTC
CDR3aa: CATQGQGGEQYF

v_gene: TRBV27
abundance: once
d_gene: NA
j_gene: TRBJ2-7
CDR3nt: TGTGCCAGCACGGGGTTATTCCCCTACGAGCAGTACTTC
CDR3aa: CASTGLFPYEQYF

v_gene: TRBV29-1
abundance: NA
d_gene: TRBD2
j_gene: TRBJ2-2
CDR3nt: TGCAGCGTTACGGGAGGGAACACCGGGGAGCTGTTTTTT
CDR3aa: CSVTGGNTGELFF

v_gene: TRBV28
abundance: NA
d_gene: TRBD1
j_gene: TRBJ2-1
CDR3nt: TGTGCCATCTTGGACAGGTTAAACAATGAGCAGTTCTTC
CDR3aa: CAILDRLNNEQFF

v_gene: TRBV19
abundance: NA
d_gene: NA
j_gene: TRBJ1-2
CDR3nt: TGTGCCAGTAGTAATCCGTACTCTAACTATGGCTACACCTTC
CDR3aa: CASSNPYSNYGYTF

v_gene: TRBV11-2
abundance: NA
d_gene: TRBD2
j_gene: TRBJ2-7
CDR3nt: TGTGCCAGCAGCTTAGCTAGCGGCCCACTCTACGAGCAGTACTTC
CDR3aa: CASSLASGPLYEQYF